One T cell receptor beta chain is described in this entry. This sample was included in a study of blood T cell repertoires in COVID-19. As for the study in general: The origin of the acute and convalescent COVID-19 samples was the United States, Italy and Spain. T cells, B-cell-depleted T cells, or PBMCs provided the cDNA or gDNA that served as material.

The CDR3 contains 13 residues. From germline, CDR1 is SGHRS and CDR2 YFSETQ. V was clipped by 1 base and J by 7 bases, with 9 bases between them. Authors' methods: Reference gene primer amplification in the assay estimated nucleated cell counts. Clones were read by immunoSEQ multiplex PCR, and TCRdb kept only the in-frame ones, dropping some. V, J and clone size were drawn from that table, and D and trimming were deduced from the DNA. The repertoire has roughly 160,000 clones, approximately 84% of them found once; the top ten carry 0.85% to 1.2%. This clonotype was obtained from a man in his forties or fifties with acute or convalescent COVID-19. The sample consisted of peripheral blood. V usage is TRBV5-1 and J usage is TRBJ2-4; TRBD1 might be the D (5 bases). DNA of the CDR3: TGCGCCAGCAGCTTGCGTGACAGTAACATTCAGTACTTC. It encodes CASSLRDSNIQYF.